This TCR beta chain was observed in a study of CD8+CD57+ T cells in acquired aplastic anemia. Overall study results and limits: Patients and controls shared about 27 CD8+ CDR3 sequences.

TCR beta VDJ and CDR3 profiling used genomic DNA as template. TCRdb passed the reads through MiXCR, listing each CDR3 protein once. The sample holds more than 200,000 distinct CDR3 sequences, 40% to 60% seen once. CD8+CD57+ cell expansion had been shown by flow cytometry in patients chosen for sequencing. Patients, without exception, had severe acquired aplastic anemia. The table lists this clonotype with many counts. Its target is unknown. The CDR3 runs 15 residues. Germline loops: CDR1 SGDLS, CDR2 YYNGEE. V shed 4 bases and J shed 7 bases, with 15 bases lying between them. The TCR originated in a human donor with aplastic anemia. Material: sorted CD4+, CD8+, or CD8+CD57+ T cells (not recorded which) from PBMCs. The chain joins TRBV9 to TRBJ1-6, with D uncertain. CDR3 loop: CASSLTDTFNSPLHF. The CDR3, as DNA: TGTGCCAGCAGCTTAACAGACACGTTCAATTCACCCCTCCACTTT.